Each of the 20 T cell receptor beta chains below was sequenced from the same sample in a study of blood T cell repertoires in COVID-19. Produced via immunoSEQ multiplex PCR; TCRdb's table is partial and in-frame only. The sample consists of some 100,000 clones, 87% of them appearing once. Sequences were obtained from peripheral blood. Source of these receptors: a human donor in a cohort sampled during active COVID-19.

V usage is TRBV5-6 and J usage is TRBJ2-7; D is uncertain. Trimming took off 2 bases at V and 3 bases at J, with 3 bases between the two ends. The CDR3 consists of 11 residues. From germline, CDR1 is SGHDT and CDR2 YYEEEE. CDR3 coding DNA: TGTGCCAGCAGCTTCGGCTACGAGCAGTACTTC. Amino acid sequence: CASSFGYEQYF.

The chain is built from TRBV7-2 and TRBJ2-7, with TRBD1 as a possible D gene (7 bases). In germline, CDR1 is SGHTA, CDR2 FQGNSA. The CDR3 loop spans 15 amino acids. The V and J ends lost 1 base and 4 bases respectively, with 14 bases between them. In DNA, the CDR3 is TGTGCCAGCAGCTTAGTATCAGGGGGGACTTACGAGCAGTACTTC. Amino acids: CASSLVSGGTYEQYF.

The chain combines TRBV4-3 with TRBJ1-3; possibly TRBD1 for D (6 bases). The CDR3 has 15 residues. V lost 0 bases and J 3 bases, leaving 9 bases between the germline ends. Per germline, CDR1 LGHNA and CDR2 YSLEER. CDR3 nucleotide sequence: TGCGCCAGCAGCCAAGATACAGGGTTTGGAAACACCATATATTTT. Translating it yields CASSQDTGFGNTIYF.

The V call is TRBV27, the J call TRBJ2-5; 8 nucleotides line up with TRBD1. This CDR3 has 14 amino acids. Germline V lookup: CDR1 MNHEY, CDR2 SMNVEV (reference sequence). J gave up 5 bases and V 6 bases, and 8 bases lay outside the gene matches. For the CDR3, the DNA is TGTGCCAGCAGGCTACAGGGGGTAGGGGAGACCCAGTACTTC. This sequence encodes CASRLQGVGETQYF.

The chain couples TRBV10-3 to TRBJ2-3; TRBD2 agrees at 12 bases. From germline, CDR1 is ENHRY and CDR2 SYGVKD. The CDR3 extends over 18 amino acids. Trimming cost V 2 bases and J 1 base; bases outside gene matches: 7. CDR3 nucleotide sequence: TGTGCCATCAGTGAGCCCCGACTAGCGGGGGTGGGCACAGATACGCAGTATTTT. Amino acid sequence: CAISEPRLAGVGTDTQYF.

The chain employs TRBV7-2 and TRBJ1-3; D gene uncertain. Germline V lookup: CDR1 SGHTA, CDR2 FQGNSA. V was clipped by 4 bases and J by 0 bases, with 7 bases between them. This CDR3 is built from 14 residues. The CDR3 DNA reads TGTGCCAGCAGCTCAGGCAACTCTGGAAACACCATATATTTT. It translates to CASSSGNSGNTIYF.

CDR3 amino acids: CASSPLSGGAESDTQYF. The CDR3 DNA reads TGTGCCAGCAGCCCGCTTAGCGGGGGGGCCGAGTCAGATACGCAGTATTTT. The gene calls are TRBV7-2 and TRBJ2-3; 11 nucleotides agree with TRBD2. Germline V gene lookup returns CDR1 SGHTA and CDR2 FQGNSA. V shed 5 bases, J shed 4 bases, and the junction held 11 bases outside the gene matches. There are 17 residues in the CDR3.

The chain joins TRBV9 to TRBJ1-1; no firm D call. Germline V gene sequence: CDR1 SGDLS, CDR2 YYNGEE. V shed 2 bases and J shed 0 bases, with 14 bases lying between them. The CDR3 is made up of 16 amino acids. This CDR3 is CASSVTVGKMNTEAFF. The CDR3 DNA sequence: TGTGCCAGCAGCGTCACAGTCGGTAAGATGAACACTGAAGCTTTCTTT. The whole variable domain, remainder taken from reference TRBV9 and TRBJ1-1, is DSGVTQTPKHLITATGQRVTLRCSPRSGDLSVYWYQQSLDQGLQFLIQYYNGEERAKGNILERFSAQQFPDLHSELNLSSLELGDSALYFCASSVTVGKMNTEAFFGQGTRLTVV.

This clone showed up just a few times. The chain has TRBV6-2 or TRBV6-3 and TRBJ2-1; tentative D call: TRBD1 (6 bases). Germline assignment: CDR1 MNHEY and CDR2 SVGEGT. CDR3 size: 16 residues. With 2 bases removed from V and 8 bases from J, the gap between germline ends came to 19 bases. The CDR3 loop is CASSYGWTVDSDEQFF. As DNA, the CDR3 is TGTGCCAGCAGTTACGGTTGGACAGTGGATTCGGATGAGCAGTTCTTC.

This chain links TRBV21-1 with TRBJ1-2; TRBD1 is the table's D call, not checked against the DNA. TRBV21-1 has pseudogene status. This CDR3 spans 20 amino acids. In DNA, the CDR3 is TGTGCCAGCAGACCCCACAAAAAGATCGGCTGGGGGACAGGGAAACCTGGCTACACCTTC. Protein: CASRPHKKIGWGTGKPGYTF.

This chain connects TRBV5-1 to TRBJ2-3, with 9 bases that match TRBD2. The CDR3 runs to 15 residues. The germline CDR1 and CDR2 sequences are SGHRS and YFSETQ. V was pared by 5 bases and J by 4 bases, with 8 bases of the junction left unmatched. CDR3: CASRDLAGKPDTQYF. The CDR3 nucleotides are TGCGCCAGCAGGGACCTAGCGGGGAAGCCAGATACGCAGTATTTT.

The rearrangement joins TRBV3-1 (or the pseudogene TRBV3-2) to TRBJ2-3; TRBD2 matches at 8 bases. CDR1 is LGHDT, CDR2 YNNKEL, per germline (reference sequence). This CDR3 spans 15 amino acids. J gave up 1 base and V 4 bases, and 4 bases lay outside the gene matches. The CDR3 here is CASSPGGVGTDTQYF. CDR3 nucleotide sequence: TGTGCCAGCAGCCCGGGGGGGGTTGGCACAGATACGCAGTATTTT.

This chain links TRBV7-3 with TRBJ2-7; TRBD2 aligns across 8 bases. CDR3 length: 17 amino acids. CDR1 and CDR2 from the germline V gene are SGHTA and FQGTGA. Trimming took 1 base from V and 2 from J; bases not matched to a gene: 10. Here the CDR3 DNA reads TGTGCCAGCAGCTTAAGCAGCCTTAGCGGGGTTACCTACGAGCAGTACTTC. Its protein is CASSLSSLSGVTYEQYF.

The J gene is TRBJ1-1, the V gene TRBV7-9; D is perhaps TRBD1 (5 bases). In germline, CDR1 is SEHNR, CDR2 FQNEAQ (reference sequence). The V end was cut by 1 base, the J end by 11 bases, with 11 bases between. The CDR3 has 12 amino acids. The CDR3 loop is CASSLGGFEAFF. Here the CDR3 DNA reads TGTGCCAGCAGCTTAGGGGGCTTCGAGGCTTTCTTT.

The chain recombines TRBV6-2 or TRBV6-3 with TRBJ1-1; D possibly corresponds to TRBD1 (6 bases). Trimming shortened V by 2 bases and J by 1 base, and 14 bases separated the two germline ends. CDR3 length: 16 amino acids. Germline-derived CDR1 and CDR2 are MNHEY and SVGEGT. This CDR3 reads CASSYGFGGANTEAFF. The CDR3 coding sequence is TGTGCCAGCAGTTACGGATTTGGGGGCGCGAACACTGAAGCTTTCTTT.

V is TRBV5-8 and J is TRBJ2-3, with a possible D match to TRBD1 (5 bases). With 1 base removed from V and 4 bases from J, the gap between germline ends came to 16 bases. From germline, CDR1 is SGHTS and CDR2 YDEGEE. The CDR3 is 16 amino acids. The CDR3 nucleotides read TGTGCCAGCAGCTTGTTTCAGGGTAGTGGTGCAGATACGCAGTATTTT. It yields the protein CASSLFQGSGADTQYF.

The chain combines TRBV9 with TRBJ2-3, with D perhaps TRBD2 (7 bases). Germline V CDR1 and CDR2: SGDLS, YYNGEE. Trimming pared 4 bases from V and 3 bases from J, leaving 18 bases between. The CDR3 extends over 16 amino acids. CDR3 in DNA: TGTGCCAGCAGCCCCGCCCGGGGGCGGGGGACAGATACGCAGTATTTT. Encoded protein: CASSPARGRGTDTQYF.

The CDR3 spells CASSQEAGGTSTDTQYF. Here the CDR3 DNA reads TGCGCCAGCAGCCAAGAGGCGGGCGGCACTAGCACAGATACGCAGTATTTT. V is TRBV4-3 and J is TRBJ2-3, with D perhaps TRBD2 (5 bases). The CDR3 spans 17 residues. CDR1 and CDR2 (germline): LGHNA, YSLEER. The V end was cut by 0 bases, the J end by 0 bases, with 13 bases between.

The chain combines TRBV7-2 with TRBJ2-5, with D perhaps TRBD1 (5 bases). The V gene's germline CDR1 is SGHTA and CDR2 FQGNSA. Trimming took 7 bases from V and 1 from J, leaving 10 bases between them. This CDR3 has 13 amino acids. CDR3 sequence: CASTTTVQETQYF. CDR3 DNA: TGTGCCAGCACTACGACAGTCCAAGAGACCCAGTACTTC.

The rearrangement joins TRBV5-4 to TRBJ2-7, with D tentatively TRBD1 (5 bases). The germline CDR1 and CDR2 sequences are SGHNT and YYREEE (reference sequence). Trimming took off 2 bases at V and 2 bases at J, with 14 bases between the two ends. This CDR3 is built from 15 residues. The CDR3 sequence is CASSLPRQSAYEQYF. In DNA form, the CDR3 reads TGTGCCAGCAGCTTACCTCGACAGTCAGCCTACGAGCAGTACTTC.